A single sample gave rise to the 28 T cell receptor beta chains below, sequenced in a study of blood T cell repertoires in COVID-19. Repertoires were generated with immunoSEQ multiplex PCR, while TCRdb's copy carries only in-frame clones and drops some. The data contain 200,000 to 250,000 clones, around nine tenths of them seen just once; the ten biggest clones take up approximately 6.2%. Sequenced: peripheral blood. All receptors come from a man aged 60 to 75 who had recovered from COVID-19.

This clone was found once. Written as DNA, the CDR3 is TGCGCCAGCAGCTGGAGCGCCCTCGGAGGCACCGGGGAGCTGTTTTTT. Translating it yields CASSWSALGGTGELFF. The chain links TRBV5-1 to TRBJ2-2; weak D call: TRBD2 (5 bases). With 3 bases removed from V and 4 bases from J, the gap between germline ends came to 16 bases. The CDR3 extends over 16 amino acids. Germline CDR1 SGHRS, CDR2 YFSETQ.

This chain uses TRBV27 with TRBJ1-6, with D maybe TRBD1 (5 bases). The ends were cut back, 6 bases at V and 7 bases at J, with 16 bases in the middle. The CDR3 covers 15 residues. Germline CDR1 is MNHEY and CDR2 is SMNVEV (reference sequence). CDR3 nucleotides: TGTGCCAGCAGACTCGGGGGGGTCTGGAATTCACCCCTCCACTTT. Encoded protein: CASRLGGVWNSPLHF.

V and J are TRBV2 and TRBJ1-6; a possible D gene is TRBD1 (6 bases). The length of the CDR3 is 15 residues. The V gene's germline CDR1 is SNHLY and CDR2 FYNNEI. Trimming left V 6 bases short and J 5 bases short, with 14 bases between. The CDR3 DNA sequence: TGTGCCAGCAGCGGAGGACAGAGTAATAATTCACCCCTCCACTTT. Its protein product is CASSGGQSNNSPLHF.

The chain has TRBV5-1 and TRBJ2-7, with D tentatively TRBD1 (6 bases). The CDR3 extends over 15 amino acids. Germline V lookup: CDR1 SGHRS, CDR2 YFSETQ. The V and J ends lost 0 bases and 4 bases respectively, with 14 bases between them. The CDR3 protein is CASSLGPDRLYEQYF. CDR3 coding DNA: TGCGCCAGCAGCTTGGGCCCGGACAGATTATACGAGCAGTACTTC.

This rearrangement joins TRBV28 to TRBJ1-6; D not resolved. This CDR3 is built from 16 residues. Trimming left V 5 bases short and J 2 bases short, with 13 bases between. Germline CDR1 and CDR2: MDHEN and SYDVKM. The CDR3 DNA is TGTGCCAGCAGTCCGAGTCGGGGTACCTATAATTCACCCCTCCACTTT. Amino acid sequence: CASSPSRGTYNSPLHF.

This clone was seen a handful of times. The gene calls are TRBV11-2 and TRBJ1-1, with unresolved D. This CDR3 is 12 amino acids long. Germline V gene data show CDR1 as SGHAT and CDR2 as FQNNGV. Trimming left V 3 bases short and J 2 bases short, with 4 bases between. The CDR3 protein is CASSLTNTEAFF. In nucleotides, the CDR3 is TGTGCCAGCAGCTTGACAAACACTGAAGCTTTCTTT.

V gene TRBV25-1 combines with J gene TRBJ2-7; D may be TRBD1 (6 bases). Looked up from germline, CDR1 is MGHDK and CDR2 is SYGVNS. This CDR3 has 12 amino acids. Trimming cost V 4 bases and J 4 bases, with 8 bases left between them. The CDR3 DNA reads TGTGCCAGCAGTGGCAGGGGATACGAGCAGTACTTC. Protein product: CASSGRGYEQYF.

The sample holds a few counts of this clone. J is TRBJ1-6 and V is TRBV30, with D maybe TRBD1 (5 bases). This CDR3 is 13 amino acids long. Germline CDR1 reads GTSNPN; CDR2 reads SVGIG (reference sequence). The V end lost 5 bases, the J end lost 7 bases, and 12 bases lay between the germline ends. In nucleotides, the CDR3 is TGTGCCTGGGGACCGGGACTAAATTCACCCCTCCACTTT. This codes for CAWGPGLNSPLHF.

The chain has TRBV3-1 (or the pseudogene TRBV3-2) and TRBJ1-2; D possibly corresponds to TRBD1 (5 bases). The CDR3 contains 14 residues. The V gene's germline CDR1 is LGHDT and CDR2 YNNKEL (reference sequence). Trimming removed 0 bases at V and 6 bases at J, with 11 bases between. CDR3: CASSQEGRGDGYTF. CDR3 sequence (DNA): TGTGCCAGCAGCCAAGAAGGGAGGGGCGATGGCTACACCTTC.

V is TRBV5-1 and J is TRBJ1-4; D is unresolved. This CDR3 contains 14 residues. CDR1 and CDR2 from the germline V gene are SGHRS and YFSETQ. The ends were cut back, 0 bases at V and 5 bases at J, with 8 bases in the middle. The DNA for the CDR3 is TGCGCCAGCAGCTTGGGCGGGGAGAATGAAAAACTGTTTTTT. The encoded protein is CASSLGGENEKLFF.

This sequence joins TRBV30 and TRBJ2-1; a possible D gene is TRBD2 (5 bases). Germline V CDR1 and CDR2: GTSNPN, SVGIG (reference sequence). V was cut by 2 bases and J by 12 bases, with 14 bases left in between. The CDR3 consists of 12 residues. CDR3 sequence (DNA): TGTGCCTGGAGTCTCACGGGAACTGGGCAGTTCTTC. Amino acids: CAWSLTGTGQFF.

This rearrangement joins TRBV9 to TRBJ1-3, with D maybe TRBD1 (6 bases). Germline CDR1 and CDR2: SGDLS and YYNGEE. Trimming removed 1 base from V and 1 base from J, with 24 bases in between. This CDR3 region has 20 residues. The CDR3 is CASSVRNKDSFGDSGNTIYF. The CDR3 coding sequence is TGTGCCAGCAGCGTAAGGAATAAGGACAGTTTTGGGGATTCTGGAAACACCATATATTTT.

The chain employs TRBV6-5 and TRBJ1-3; D unresolved. The CDR3 is 15 residues long. V was pared by 0 bases and J by 0 bases, with 6 bases between. Germline values: CDR1 MNHEY, CDR2 SVGAGI. The CDR3 region has the DNA TGTGCCAGCAGTTACTCGGGCTTCTCTGGAAACACCATATATTTT. Its protein is CASSYSGFSGNTIYF.

The chain links TRBV28 to TRBJ1-2; D unresolved. Looked up from germline, CDR1 is MDHEN and CDR2 is SYDVKM. The ends were cut back, 6 bases at V and 6 bases at J, with 17 bases in the middle. This CDR3 spans 14 amino acids. The chain's CDR3 is CASRGDTVFDGYTF. The DNA for the CDR3 is TGTGCCAGCAGGGGAGACACGGTTTTCGATGGCTACACCTTC.

V and J are TRBV24-1 and TRBJ1-2; 8 bases agree with TRBD1. V dropped 1 base and J dropped 4; count of bases not matched to a gene: 4. Per the germline V gene, CDR1 is KGHDR and CDR2 is SFDVKD. The CDR3 is 15 amino acids. The CDR3 protein is CATSDFGQGGYGYTF. In nucleotides, the CDR3 is TGTGCCACCAGTGATTTTGGACAGGGCGGCTATGGCTACACCTTC.

J is TRBJ2-1 and V is TRBV30; D not resolved. Between the trimmed V and J ends, which lost 2 bases and 0 bases, there was a span of 5 bases. The CDR3 is 13 amino acids. Germline CDR1 GTSNPN, CDR2 SVGIG (reference sequence). The CDR3 coding sequence is TGTGCCTGGAGTAGGAGCTCCTACAATGAGCAGTTCTTC. Translation: CAWSRSSYNEQFF.

This clone was seen just once. At one boundary the junction diverges from the germline segment, which might be a read error. Written as DNA, the CDR3 is TGCGCCAGCAGCCCGACAGCCGCTACTGTTGGTAGGGACTTC. This gives the protein CASSPTAATVGRDF. The gene calls are TRBV5-1 and TRBJ2-7; tentative D call: TRBD1 (5 bases). This CDR3 contains 14 residues. Germline CDR1 and CDR2: SGHRS and YFSETQ.

The chain uses TRBV5-1 and TRBJ2-5; possible D gene TRBD2, 6 bases. The germline V and J ends were trimmed by 5 bases and 4 bases, with 15 bases remaining between them. The CDR3 has 14 amino acids. CDR1 is SGHRS and CDR2 is YFSETQ in the germline V gene. The CDR3 loop reads CASRASDTLETQYF. The CDR3, as DNA: TGCGCCAGCAGGGCTAGCGATACCTTAGAGACCCAGTACTTC.

In its sample, this clone was seen once. The chain uses TRBV5-1 and TRBJ2-3, with D maybe TRBD2 (6 bases). V was clipped by 0 bases and J by 6 bases, with 17 bases between them. Germline V lookup: CDR1 SGHRS, CDR2 YFSETQ. This CDR3 has 16 residues. Written as DNA, the CDR3 is TGCGCCAGCAGCTTGGCCGTAAGTGGGGCGGGGGATACGCAGTATTTT. Translation gives CASSLAVSGAGDTQYF.

The rearrangement uses TRBV6-5 and TRBJ2-7, with D unclear. Germline CDR1 reads MNHEY; CDR2 reads SVGAGI. The length of the CDR3 is 16 residues. V was shortened by 0 bases and J by 2 bases, with 14 bases between the two germline ends. CDR3 protein: CASSYSMGVGTYEQYF. CDR3 in DNA: TGTGCCAGCAGTTACTCGATGGGCGTCGGCACCTACGAGCAGTACTTC.

The CDR3, as DNA: TGTGCCAGTACAGGGAACTACGAGCAGTACTTC. It translates to CASTGNYEQYF. The genes are TRBV11-2 and TRBJ2-7; tentatively, D is TRBD1 (6 bases). The length of the CDR3 is 11 residues. CDR1 and CDR2 from the germline V gene are SGHAT and FQNNGV. V dropped 9 bases and J dropped 3 bases, with 9 bases sitting between them.

V gene TRBV6-6 combines with J gene TRBJ1-1, with unresolved D. Germline-derived CDR1 and CDR2 are MNHNY and SVGAGI (reference sequence). The germline V and J ends were trimmed by 7 bases and 8 bases, with 14 bases remaining between them. This CDR3 is built from 12 residues. The CDR3 loop reads CASKTSGREAFF. In DNA form, the CDR3 reads TGTGCCAGCAAAACCAGCGGCAGAGAAGCTTTCTTT.

The gene calls are TRBV29-1 and TRBJ1-1; D gene unclear. The CDR3 runs to 12 residues. Per germline, CDR1 SQVTM and CDR2 ANQGSEA. V lost 4 bases, J lost 0 bases, and 6 bases lay in between. The DNA of the CDR3 is TGCAGCGTTGTGAGTATGAACACTGAAGCTTTCTTT. The encoded protein is CSVVSMNTEAFF.

The table lists this clone with a few counts. The chain links TRBV27 to TRBJ2-1, with 10 nucleotides matching TRBD2. Germline CDR1 is MNHEY and CDR2 is SMNVEV (reference sequence). This CDR3 spans 17 amino acids. With 3 bases clipped from V and 2 bases from J, the junction kept 7 bases outside the gene matches. In DNA, the CDR3 is TGTGCCAGCAGTTTTAACCTCCTAGCGGGAGCCTACAATGAGCAGTTCTTC. Translating it yields CASSFNLLAGAYNEQFF.

V gene TRBV24-1 combines with J gene TRBJ2-6; D is ambiguous. The length of the CDR3 is 13 residues. V was clipped by 6 bases and J by 4 bases, with 6 bases between them. The germline V gene encodes CDR1 KGHDR and CDR2 SFDVKD. The CDR3 loop reads CATSLGGANVLTF. CDR3 nucleotides: TGTGCCACCAGTCTGGGCGGGGCCAACGTCCTGACTTTC.

The CDR3 DNA is TGTGCCAGCAGCCCAGGACTAGCGGGATCCAACGAGCAGTACTTC. Its protein is CASSPGLAGSNEQYF. The chain is built from TRBV3-1 (or the pseudogene TRBV3-2) and TRBJ2-7, with TRBD2 identical over 12 bases. CDR1 and CDR2 from the germline V gene are LGHDT and YNNKEL (reference sequence). The CDR3 sequence is 15 residues long. V dropped 4 bases and J dropped 5; count of bases not matched to a gene: 6.

With respect to this clone: Other nucleotide sequences from this sample produce the same CDR3. The chain recombines TRBV5-4 with TRBJ1-1, with a possible D match to TRBD1 (6 bases). The CDR3 loop spans 13 amino acids. Germline assignment: CDR1 SGHNT and CDR2 YYREEE (reference sequence). Trimming left V 2 bases short and J 4 bases short, with 9 bases between. The CDR3 DNA reads TGTGCCAGCAGCTTAGGGGGGGGCACTGAAGCTTTCTTT. It is translated as CASSLGGGTEAFF.

J is TRBJ2-1 and V is TRBV7-3; D unresolved. The V and J ends lost 2 bases and 3 bases respectively, with 5 bases between them. Germline V gives CDR1 SGHTA, CDR2 FQGTGA. The CDR3 consists of 13 residues. The CDR3 spells CASSLPVYNEQFF. DNA for the CDR3: TGTGCCAGCAGCTTACCAGTCTACAATGAGCAGTTCTTC.